The 30 T cell receptor beta chains in this list originate from one sample, sequenced in a study of CD8+ T cells in alopecia areata. RNA extraction was followed by reverse transcription into cDNA, which acted as the sequencing template. Generated by immunoSEQ multiplex PCR, the TCRdb table keeps only in-frame clones and is missing some. The sample lists roughly 70,000 clones, 29% occurring once. Treatment defined: oral pan-JAK inhibitor, 5-10 mg twice daily. Sequencing used CD8+ T cells sorted from blood, obtained at week 4, from a patient treated with tofacitinib. The source is a human donor with alopecia areata.

A few counts support this clone. The rearrangement uses TRBV4-1 and TRBJ2-2, with 7 bases fitting TRBD1. The germline V gene encodes CDR1 MGHRA and CDR2 YSYEKL. CDR3 size: 16 residues. V was clipped by 1 base and J by 5 bases; unmatched bases: 7. CDR3 in DNA: TGCGCCAGCAGCCAAGCTAGGGGGCCGCGTACCGGGGAGCTGTTTTTT. This translates into CASSQARGPRTGELFF.

Only a few counts were recorded for this clone. CDR3 residues: CSAIPRGEDTQYF. As DNA, the CDR3 is TGCAGCGCGATCCCCCGTGGCGAGGATACGCAGTATTTT. The gene calls are TRBV29-1 and TRBJ2-3, with D hard to call. Per the germline V gene, CDR1 is SQVTM and CDR2 is ANQGSEA. The ends were cut back, 7 bases at V and 6 bases at J, with 17 bases in the middle. This CDR3 has 13 residues.

The rearrangement joins TRBV5-6 to TRBJ2-7; the match to TRBD1 covers 7 bases. This CDR3 has 13 amino acids. Germline-derived CDR1 and CDR2 are SGHDT and YYEEEE. Germline trimming cut 4 bases from V and 6 bases from J; bases unmatched to any gene: 7. CDR3 amino acids: CASSGRGGSEQYF. The CDR3 nucleotides read TGTGCCAGCAGCGGGCGAGGGGGCTCCGAGCAGTACTTC.

This clone was seen a few times. The rearrangement uses TRBV5-1 and TRBJ2-3; 7 bases match TRBD1. J lost 0 bases, V lost 2 bases, and 3 bases had no gene match. CDR1 is SGHRS, CDR2 YFSETQ, per germline. The CDR3 sequence is 15 residues long. CDR3 region: CASSFRGRSTDTQYF. CDR3 bases: TGCGCCAGCAGCTTCAGGGGGAGAAGCACAGATACGCAGTATTTT.

This clone was observed a few times. J is TRBJ1-2 and V is TRBV29-1; D gene ambiguous. CDR3 length equals 11 residues. Trimming took 6 bases from V and 4 from J, leaving 9 bases between them. The germline CDR1 and CDR2 sequences are SQVTM and ANQGSEA. The CDR3 loop reads CSVSSAYGYTF. The CDR3 bases are TGCAGCGTCTCAAGTGCCTATGGCTACACCTTC.

V is TRBV5-4 and J is TRBJ1-2, with D possibly matching TRBD1 (5 bases). This CDR3 region has 16 residues. V was cut by 0 bases and J by 6 bases, with 18 bases left in between. The V gene's germline CDR1 is SGHNT and CDR2 YYREEE (reference sequence). CDR3 in DNA: TGTGCCAGCAGCTTGGTCGGACGAAGGGACGTCGATGGCTACACCTTC. Translated, it gives CASSLVGRRDVDGYTF.

This clone has only a few counts. Other DNA sequences in the sample encode the same CDR3. The V and J genes are TRBV29-1 and TRBJ2-7, with D possibly called TRBD1 or TRBD2 (5 bases each). Germline CDR1 and CDR2: SQVTM and ANQGSEA. The CDR3 extends over 12 amino acids. V was trimmed by 6 bases and J by 2 bases, leaving 11 bases between them. The CDR3 bases are TGCAGCGTCCTTGGGGGACCCTACGAGCAGTACTTC. It encodes CSVLGGPYEQYF.

Only one count was recorded for this clone. The chain carries TRBV29-1 and TRBJ2-7; D remains unclear. V lost 4 bases to trimming and J lost 0 bases, with 10 bases between them. Germline V gene lookup returns CDR1 SQVTM and CDR2 ANQGSEA. This CDR3 contains 13 residues. CDR3 bases: TGCAGCGTTGTAAGAGACAACTCCTACGAGCAGTACTTC. Translating it yields CSVVRDNSYEQYF.

There are a few counts of this clone. The V call is TRBV29-1, the J call TRBJ2-3; D is possibly TRBD2 (5 bases). V was shortened by 5 bases and J by 3 bases, with 15 bases between the two germline ends. The CDR3 consists of 14 residues. CDR1 is SQVTM and CDR2 is ANQGSEA in the germline V gene. For the CDR3, the DNA is TGCAGCGTTCGTCAGTACACGGGGACAGATACGCAGTATTTT. Its protein product is CSVRQYTGTDTQYF.

The chain combines TRBV5-1 with TRBJ1-1; 12 bases agree with TRBD1. The CDR3 covers 16 residues. V lost 4 bases and J lost 4; bases outside the gene matches: 8. CDR1 is SGHRS and CDR2 is YFSETQ in the germline V gene. As DNA, the CDR3 is TGCGCCAGCAGCGAACGGGACAGGGGGCTTTTCACTGAAGCTTTCTTT. Translated: CASSERDRGLFTEAFF.

The chain combines TRBV21-1 with TRBJ1-5; TRBD1 is the table's D call, not checked against the DNA. TRBV21-1 is flagged as a pseudogene. CDR3 length: 13 amino acids. In DNA, the CDR3 is TGTGCCAGCCCCCAACAATCTGATCAGCCCCAGCATTTT. Translating gives CASPQQSDQPQHF.

This clone was recorded a few times. The V call is TRBV30, the J call TRBJ2-7; D possibly corresponds to TRBD1 (6 bases). The CDR3 totals 14 residues. Germline values: CDR1 GTSNPN, CDR2 SVGIG (reference sequence). V dropped 3 bases and J dropped 2 bases, with 14 bases sitting between them. In DNA form, the CDR3 reads TGTGCCTGGAGGAGGGACACCGAAGCCTACGAGCAGTACTTC. It translates to CAWRRDTEAYEQYF. Complete variable domain (other parts from reference TRBV30 and TRBJ2-7): SQTIHQWPATLVQPVGSPLSLECTVEGTSNPNLYWYRQAAGRGLQLLFYSVGIGQISSEVPQNLSASRPQDRQFILSSKKLLLSDSGFYLCAWRRDTEAYEQYFGPGTRLTVT.

Ten or more counts support this clone. This chain connects TRBV28 to TRBJ1-1, with no clear D. V was cut by 5 bases and J by 1 base, with 5 bases left in between. Per the germline V gene, CDR1 is MDHEN and CDR2 is SYDVKM. The CDR3 runs to 12 residues. The CDR3 coding sequence is TGTGCCAGCAGTGAGGGGAACACTGAAGCTTTCTTT. As protein: CASSEGNTEAFF.

The rearrangement links TRBV29-1 to TRBJ2-7; 9 nucleotides line up with TRBD1. Germline values: CDR1 SQVTM, CDR2 ANQGSEA. V lost 7 bases and J lost 4; bases outside the gene matches: 8. The CDR3 is made up of 13 amino acids. This CDR3 reads CSGGQGDGYEQYF. In nucleotides, the CDR3 is TGCAGCGGGGGACAGGGAGACGGATACGAGCAGTACTTC.

The chain carries TRBV5-6 and TRBJ2-3; 8 nucleotides line up with TRBD1. The ends lost 0 bases at V and 6 bases at J; junction bases unmatched: 3. This CDR3 is 14 amino acids long. Germline V gives CDR1 SGHDT, CDR2 YYEEEE. In nucleotides, the CDR3 is TGTGCCAGCAGCTTGGACAGGGGGGTGGATACGCAGTATTTT. Translating gives CASSLDRGVDTQYF.

The CDR3 loop reads CAWSPTGSGYTF. CDR3 DNA: TGTGCCTGGAGCCCCACAGGAAGTGGCTACACCTTC. The chain links TRBV30 to TRBJ1-2; D possibly corresponds to TRBD1 (5 bases). Trimming took 3 bases from V and 7 from J, leaving 12 bases between them. The CDR3 totals 12 residues. Germline loops: CDR1 GTSNPN, CDR2 SVGIG (reference sequence). Full variable domain (outside the CDR3, taken from reference TRBV30 and TRBJ1-2): SQTIHQWPATLVQPVGSPLSLECTVEGTSNPNLYWYRQAAGRGLQLLFYSVGIGQISSEVPQNLSASRPQDRQFILSSKKLLLSDSGFYLCAWSPTGSGYTFGSGTRLTVV.

This rearrangement joins TRBV13 to TRBJ2-6; no definite D call. The CDR3 extends over 15 amino acids. Germline values: CDR1 PRHDT, CDR2 FYEKMQ (reference sequence). The germline V and J ends were trimmed by 5 bases and 0 bases, with 8 bases remaining between them. The CDR3 bases are TGTGCCAGCAGCCCCCAGCCCTCTGGGGCCAACGTCCTGACTTTC. Encoded protein: CASSPQPSGANVLTF.

V gene TRBV29-1 combines with J gene TRBJ2-2; D remains unclear. V lost 7 bases and J 2 bases, leaving 14 bases between the germline ends. Germline assignment: CDR1 SQVTM and CDR2 ANQGSEA. This CDR3 contains 14 residues. DNA for the CDR3: TGCAGCGCTCACACGGGTGGTAACACCGGGGAGCTGTTTTTT. It translates to CSAHTGGNTGELFF.

This clone was picked up a small number of times. CDR3 DNA sequence: TGCAGCGTTGCTGGGGGAACCGGGGAGCTGTTTTTT. It yields the protein CSVAGGTGELFF. The chain carries TRBV29-1 and TRBJ2-2; D possibly matches TRBD1 or TRBD2 (5 bases each). CDR1 and CDR2 (germline): SQVTM, ANQGSEA. The V gene lost 4 bases and the J gene lost 5 bases, with 8 bases spanning the gap. The CDR3 totals 12 residues.

This clone has just one count. This rearrangement joins TRBV4-1 to TRBJ1-2; 7 bases line up with TRBD1. This CDR3 has 15 amino acids. Germline CDR1 MGHRA, CDR2 YSYEKL. The trim removed 4 bases at V and 8 bases at J, leaving 13 bases unmatched. The CDR3 region has the DNA TGCGCCAGCAGCCTCCTAACTACAGGGGTCGCGGGCTACACCTTC. It specifies CASSLLTTGVAGYTF.

This clone appeared a few times. This chain connects TRBV9 to TRBJ2-5, with TRBD1 matching 8 bases. This CDR3 comprises 15 residues. The junction had 6 bases not matched to a gene; V was cut back by 3 bases and J by 2 bases. Germline loops: CDR1 SGDLS, CDR2 YYNGEE. CDR3 residues: CASSGTGLGQETQYF. In nucleotides, the CDR3 is TGTGCCAGCAGCGGGACAGGGCTGGGGCAAGAGACCCAGTACTTC.

The chain recombines TRBV29-1 with TRBJ1-2; D gene unclear. From germline, CDR1 is SQVTM and CDR2 ANQGSEA. V lost 6 bases and J lost 2, with 10 bases in between. The CDR3 is 12 amino acids. The CDR3 spells CSVVDPNYGYTF. The DNA of the CDR3 is TGCAGCGTCGTCGACCCCAACTATGGCTACACCTTC.

The chain uses TRBV30 and TRBJ2-1, with D hard to call. The CDR3 sequence is 12 residues long. Trimming pared 0 bases from V and 7 bases from J, leaving 7 bases between. Germline CDR1 is GTSNPN and CDR2 is SVGIG (reference sequence). CDR3 bases: TGTGCCTGGAGTGTACCACGAAATGAGCAGTTCTTC. Its protein is CAWSVPRNEQFF.

The chain recombines TRBV29-1 with TRBJ2-1; 10 bases match TRBD2. After removal of 8 bases from V and 2 bases from J, the junction contained 6 bases not matched to a gene. Germline assignment: CDR1 SQVTM and CDR2 ANQGSEA. The CDR3 loop spans 14 amino acids. CDR3 sequence reads: CSLSSGRAYNEQFF. CDR3 DNA: TGCAGCCTGTCGAGCGGGAGGGCCTACAATGAGCAGTTCTTC.

The rearrangement links TRBV2 to TRBJ2-3; perhaps TRBD2 as D (6 bases). Trimming left V 5 bases short and J 0 bases short, with 15 bases between. The V gene's germline CDR1 is SNHLY and CDR2 FYNNEI. The CDR3 has 16 amino acids. CDR3 protein: CASSHPGLTSTDTQYF. CDR3 nucleotide sequence: TGTGCCAGCAGTCATCCGGGACTCACCAGCACAGATACGCAGTATTTT.

This clone was counted only a few times. The chain carries TRBV27 and TRBJ2-5; 7 bases align to TRBD2. This CDR3 spans 14 amino acids. The V gene's germline CDR1 is MNHEY and CDR2 SMNVEV (reference sequence). J was trimmed by 2 bases and V by 4 bases; bases with no gene match: 4. The CDR3: CASSSLAAQETQYF. In DNA, the CDR3 is TGTGCCAGCAGTTCCCTAGCGGCTCAAGAGACCCAGTACTTC.

The V call is TRBV29-1, the J call TRBJ2-7; 9 positions agree with TRBD1. The CDR3 has 14 residues. Germline-derived CDR1 and CDR2 are SQVTM and ANQGSEA. V trimming: 6 bases; J trimming: 3 bases; junction bases outside the gene matches: 9. The CDR3 reads CSVDKTGGNYEQYF. Written as DNA, the CDR3 is TGCAGCGTCGATAAGACAGGGGGGAACTACGAGCAGTACTTC.

This rearrangement joins TRBV4-1 to TRBJ2-5; perhaps TRBD1 as D (6 bases). V gave up 3 bases and J gave up 5 bases, with 13 bases separating them. Germline V gene sequence: CDR1 MGHRA, CDR2 YSYEKL. The CDR3 is 14 amino acids. This CDR3 is CASSHPGQMETQYF. As DNA, the CDR3 is TGCGCCAGCAGCCATCCCGGACAGATGGAGACCCAGTACTTC.

The V and J genes are TRBV6-4 and TRBJ2-2; D gene uncertain. The CDR3 covers 16 residues. V gave up 0 bases and J gave up 7 bases, with 15 bases separating them. Germline lookup yields CDR1 MRHNA and CDR2 SNTAGT. The CDR3 is CASSDSGVGVVGELFF. The CDR3 nucleotides read TGTGCCAGCAGTGACTCGGGCGTCGGAGTGGTCGGGGAGCTGTTTTTT.

This clone turned up a few times. The V gene is TRBV2, the J gene TRBJ2-1; no clear D gene. V lost 6 bases and J 6 bases, leaving 3 bases between the germline ends. The CDR3 totals 10 residues. Germline assignment: CDR1 SNHLY and CDR2 FYNNEI. The CDR3 DNA is TGTGCCAGCAGGGGCAATGAGCAGTTCTTC. This encodes CASRGNEQFF.